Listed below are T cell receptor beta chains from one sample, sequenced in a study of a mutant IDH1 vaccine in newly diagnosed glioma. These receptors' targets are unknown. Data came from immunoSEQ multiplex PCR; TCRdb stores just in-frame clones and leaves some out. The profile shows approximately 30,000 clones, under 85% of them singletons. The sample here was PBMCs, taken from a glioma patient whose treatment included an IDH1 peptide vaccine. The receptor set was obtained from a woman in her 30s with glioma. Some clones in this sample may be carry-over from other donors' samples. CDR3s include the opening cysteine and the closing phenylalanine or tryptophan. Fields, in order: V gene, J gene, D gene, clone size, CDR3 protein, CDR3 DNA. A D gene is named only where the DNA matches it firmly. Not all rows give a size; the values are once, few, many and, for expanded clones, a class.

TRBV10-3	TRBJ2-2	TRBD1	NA	CAISESPRDSNTGELFF	TGTGCCATCAGTGAGTCCCCCCGGGACAGCAACACCGGGGAGCTGTTTTTT
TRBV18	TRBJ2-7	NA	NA	CASSPADRGEQYF	TGTGCCAGCTCACCCGCGGACCGTGGCGAGCAGTACTTC
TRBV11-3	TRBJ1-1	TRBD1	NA	CASSLTGLNTEAFF	TGTGCCAGCAGCCTGACAGGGTTGAACACTGAAGCTTTCTTT
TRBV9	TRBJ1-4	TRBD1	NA	CASSADRGELFF	TGTGCCAGCAGCGCCGACAGGGGTGAACTGTTTTTT
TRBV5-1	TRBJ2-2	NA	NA	CASRSTGLNTGELFF	TGCGCCAGCAGATCCACAGGCCTGAACACCGGGGAGCTGTTTTTT
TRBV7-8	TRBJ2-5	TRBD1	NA	CASSVRDRGGETQYF	TGTGCCAGCAGCGTCCGGGACAGGGGGGGCGAGACCCAGTACTTC
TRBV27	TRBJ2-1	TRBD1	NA	CASSSQTGDKQFF	TGTGCCAGCAGTTCACAGACAGGGGATAAGCAGTTCTTC
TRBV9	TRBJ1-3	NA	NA	CASRDVDRPGNTIYF	TGTGCCAGCAGAGACGTAGACAGACCCGGAAACACCATATATTTT
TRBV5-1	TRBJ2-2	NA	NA	CASSLPRFRVTSPGELFF	TGCGCCAGCAGCTTGCCCCGGTTTAGGGTCACTTCTCCCGGGGAGCTGTTTTTT
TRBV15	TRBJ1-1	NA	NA	CATSNGWGGLTEAFF	TGTGCCACCAGCAACGGGTGGGGAGGTCTGACTGAAGCTTTCTTT
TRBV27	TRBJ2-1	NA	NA	CASSYSSYNEQFF	TGTGCCAGCAGTTACAGCTCCTACAATGAGCAGTTCTTC
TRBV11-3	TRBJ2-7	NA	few	CASSPGVVSEQYF	TGTGCCAGCAGCCCCGGGGTAGTGAGCGAGCAGTACTTC
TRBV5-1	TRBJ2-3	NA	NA	CASSLEQDTQYF	TGCGCCAGCAGCTTGGAACAAGATACGCAGTATTTT
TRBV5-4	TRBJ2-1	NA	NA	CASSLASAAYNEQFF	TGTGCCAGCAGCTTGGCTAGCGCAGCTTACAATGAGCAGTTCTTC
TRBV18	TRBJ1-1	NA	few	CASSPPNPHKNTEAFF	TGTGCCAGCTCACCACCGAATCCACACAAGAACACTGAAGCTTTCTTT
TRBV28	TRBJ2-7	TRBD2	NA	CASRGTRGEDTSYEQYF	TGTGCCAGCAGGGGGACTAGGGGGGAGGACACTTCCTACGAGCAGTACTTC
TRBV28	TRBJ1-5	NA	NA	CASSPLNQPQHF	TGTGCCAGCAGCCCACTCAATCAGCCCCAGCATTTT
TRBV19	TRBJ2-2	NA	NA	CASSPLPGVGELFF	TGTGCCAGTAGTCCCCTCCCAGGGGTCGGGGAGCTGTTTTTT
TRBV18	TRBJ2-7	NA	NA	CASLGTELGYEQYF	TGTGCCAGCTTGGGTACAGAACTAGGCTACGAGCAGTACTTC
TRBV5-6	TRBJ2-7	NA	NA	CASSLGTLGYEQYF	TGTGCCAGCAGCTTGGGAACCCTCGGGTACGAGCAGTACTTC
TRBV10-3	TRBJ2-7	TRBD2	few	CAIKGTSGTYEQYF	TGTGCCATCAAGGGGACTAGCGGGACCTACGAGCAGTACTTC
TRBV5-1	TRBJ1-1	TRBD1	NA	CASSSGEDRGNTEAFF	TGCGCCAGCAGCTCCGGTGAGGACAGGGGAAACACTGAAGCTTTCTTT
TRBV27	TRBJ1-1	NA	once	CASSLILNTEAFF	TGTGCCAGCAGTTTAATCTTGAACACTGAAGCTTTCTTT
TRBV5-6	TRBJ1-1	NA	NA	CASSGQGPEAFF	TGTGCCAGCAGCGGGCAGGGTCCTGAAGCTTTCTTT
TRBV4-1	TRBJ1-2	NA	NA	CASSQDVTANYGYTF	TGCGCCAGCAGCCAAGATGTCACAGCTAACTATGGCTACACCTTC
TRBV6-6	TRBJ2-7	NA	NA	CASSWDMSYEQYF	TGTGCCAGCAGCTGGGACATGAGCTACGAGCAGTACTTC
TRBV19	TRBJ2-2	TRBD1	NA	CASTGTAGLTGELFF	TGTGCCAGTACCGGGACAGCCGGGCTGACCGGGGAGCTGTTTTTT
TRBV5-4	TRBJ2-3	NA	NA	CASNKSPRGQGTDTQYF	TGTGCCAGCAATAAGTCTCCCCGGGGGCAGGGCACAGATACGCAGTATTTT
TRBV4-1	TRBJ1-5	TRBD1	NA	CASSPDRGNQPQHF	TGCGCCAGCAGCCCGGACAGGGGCAATCAGCCCCAGCATTTT
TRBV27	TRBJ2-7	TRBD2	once	CASTPVAGGLPYEQYF	TGTGCCAGCACCCCAGTAGCGGGAGGTCTCCCCTACGAGCAGTACTTC
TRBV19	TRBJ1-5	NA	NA	CASWEWGASNQPQHF	TGTGCCAGCTGGGAATGGGGGGCTAGCAATCAGCCCCAGCATTTT
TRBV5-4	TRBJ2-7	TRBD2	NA	CASSLDRTSGRAHEQYF	TGTGCCAGCAGCTTGGACAGGACAAGCGGGAGAGCCCACGAGCAGTACTTC
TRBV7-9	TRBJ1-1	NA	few	CASSPLLNTEAFF	TGTGCCAGCAGCCCTCTCTTAAACACTGAAGCTTTCTTT
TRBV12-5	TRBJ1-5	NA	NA	CASGLLGGYQPQHF	TGTGCTAGTGGTTTGTTAGGCGGCTATCAGCCCCAGCATTTT
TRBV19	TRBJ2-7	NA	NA	CASSTFASSGQYF	TGTGCCAGTAGTACCTTCGCTAGCTCTGGGCAGTACTTC
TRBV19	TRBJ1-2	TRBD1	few	CASRTQDRANYGYTF	TGTGCCAGTAGGACTCAGGACAGGGCCAACTATGGCTACACCTTC
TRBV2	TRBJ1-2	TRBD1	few	CASSDGTGMGGYTF	TGTGCCAGCAGTGATGGGACAGGGATGGGTGGCTACACCTTC
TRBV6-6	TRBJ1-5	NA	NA	CASTFAGGDQPQHF	TGTGCCAGCACATTCGCGGGGGGAGATCAGCCCCAGCATTTT
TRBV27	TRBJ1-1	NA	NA	CASSKTGTMNTEAFF	TGTGCCAGCAGTAAAACCGGGACGATGAACACTGAAGCTTTCTTT
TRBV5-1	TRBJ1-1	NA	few	CASSFGRPLNAEAFF	TGCGCCAGCAGCTTTGGGAGACCTCTCAACGCTGAAGCTTTCTTT
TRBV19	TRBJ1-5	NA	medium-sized	CASSSGTAVNQPQHF	TGTGCCAGTAGTTCCGGGACCGCTGTTAATCAGCCCCAGCATTTT
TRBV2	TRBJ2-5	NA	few	CASSEGGGGFQETQYF	TGTGCCAGCAGTGAAGGAGGCGGGGGCTTCCAAGAGACCCAGTACTTC
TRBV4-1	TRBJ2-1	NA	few	CASSSIDILSYNEQFF	TGCGCCAGCAGCTCCATCGACATCCTTTCCTACAATGAGCAGTTCTTC
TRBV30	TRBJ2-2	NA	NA	CAWSVLREVNTGELFF	TGTGCCTGGAGTGTACTGAGGGAGGTTAACACCGGGGAGCTGTTTTTT
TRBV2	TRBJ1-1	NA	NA	CASSEERGRAFF	TGTGCCAGCAGTGAAGAGCGAGGGAGAGCTTTCTTT
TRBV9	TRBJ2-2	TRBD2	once	CASSDRTSGGGELFF	TGTGCCAGCAGCGACCGGACTAGCGGGGGTGGGGAGCTGTTTTTT
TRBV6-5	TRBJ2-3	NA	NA	CASSYRFSTDTQYF	TGTGCCAGCAGTTACCGATTTAGCACAGATACGCAGTATTTT
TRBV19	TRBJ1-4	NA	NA	CASRPRGGGREKLFF	TGTGCCAGTAGGCCGAGGGGGGGCGGCCGGGAAAAACTGTTTTTT